Below, 2 T cell receptor beta chains from the same sample are listed, as sequenced in a study of response to subunit inactivated influenza vaccine. TCRdb redid the calling of the RT-PCR reads with MiXCR, one entry per CDR3 protein. The table records more than 200,000 distinct CDR3 sequences, 9% to 15% of them present only once. The sample was non-naive T cells sorted from PBMCs, taken about 14 days before vaccination. These receptors were obtained from a man aged 45-65 years who received an inactivated influenza vaccine.

The sample holds many counts of this clonotype. The chain employs TRBV4-2 and TRBJ2-4; no firm D call. There are 14 residues in the CDR3. V was trimmed by 1 base and J by 2 bases, leaving 6 bases between them. Germline loops: CDR1 LGHNA, CDR2 YNFKEQ. This chain's CDR3 is CASSQGGSKNIQYF. The CDR3 nucleotides are TGTGCCAGCAGCCAAGGCGGTTCCAAAAACATTCAGTACTTC.

This clonotype was observed a handful of times. The chain combines TRBV10-2 with TRBJ1-5; possible D gene TRBD1, 5 bases. Per germline, CDR1 WSHSY and CDR2 SAAADI. The CDR3 contains 15 residues. Deletions cut 1 base from V and 4 bases from J, with 11 bases between. The CDR3 sequence: CASSEWGAGNQPQHF. The CDR3 bases are TGCGCCAGCAGTGAGTGGGGCGCGGGAAATCAGCCCCAGCATTTT.